These 18 T cell receptor beta chains were all obtained from the same sample, sequenced in a study of post-analysis software for immune sequencing data. Notes on the study in general: When patients were compared with controls, about five TRBV segments were more frequent, TRBV5-6, TRBV5-1 and TRBV20-1 among them.

Their antigens remain unidentified. Tagging with unique molecular identifiers was a feature of the TCR beta cDNA libraries. MiXCR was run by TCRdb on the PCR reads, yielding one entry per CDR3 protein. The sample yields about 820,000 distinct CDR3 sequences, roughly 50% seen once. The sample comprised blood. These receptors were taken from a girl aged 10 to 17 with multiple sclerosis.

This clonotype was picked up a small number of times. The gene calls are TRBV6-5 and TRBJ1-2, with D uncertain. V was trimmed by 0 bases and J by 4 bases, leaving 6 bases between them. The length of the CDR3 is 13 residues. The germline CDR1 and CDR2 sequences are MNHEY and SVGAGI. Here the CDR3 DNA reads TGTGCCAGCAGTTACTCGAGGGTCTATGGCTACACCTTC. Encoded protein: CASSYSRVYGYTF.

V is TRBV12-3 or TRBV12-4 and J is TRBJ2-7; D uncertain. V lost 2 bases and J 0 bases, leaving 17 bases between the germline ends. The CDR3 length is 17 residues. CDR3: CASSLRSGPDSSYEQYF. CDR3 sequence (DNA): TGTGCCAGCAGTTTACGGTCCGGGCCGGATAGCTCCTACGAGCAGTACTTC.

J is TRBJ1-4 and V is TRBV9; possible D gene TRBD1, 6 bases. Germline V gene sequence: CDR1 SGDLS, CDR2 YYNGEE. This CDR3 comprises 15 residues. V lost 2 bases and J 4 bases, leaving 12 bases between the germline ends. The CDR3 protein is CASSVGTSFNEKLFF. The CDR3 coding sequence is TGTGCCAGCAGCGTCGGGACAAGTTTTAATGAAAAACTGTTTTTT.

This sequence joins TRBV5-1 and TRBJ2-3; 11 bases line up with TRBD2. The CDR3 has 16 residues. V shed 4 bases and J 4 bases; nucleotides not matched to a gene: 8. The V gene's germline CDR1 is SGHRS and CDR2 YFSETQ. CDR3 region: CASSELAGGSADTQYF. CDR3 in DNA: TGCGCCAGCAGCGAGCTAGCGGGGGGTTCTGCAGATACGCAGTATTTT.

This chain joins TRBV20-1 and TRBJ2-3, with no clear D. The CDR3 is made up of 14 amino acids. Trimming stripped 3 bases from V and 0 bases from J, with 10 bases between. Per the germline V gene, CDR1 is DFQATT and CDR2 is SNEGSKA (reference sequence). The CDR3 protein is CSASPVFSTDTQYF. CDR3 bases: TGCAGTGCTAGTCCCGTTTTTAGCACAGATACGCAGTATTTT.

The chain recombines TRBV11-2 with TRBJ2-3; possibly TRBD2 for D (6 bases). V was pared by 2 bases and J by 1 base, with 10 bases between. The CDR3 sequence is 15 residues long. CDR1 and CDR2 (germline): SGHAT, FQNNGV. The CDR3 DNA reads TGTGCCAGCAGCTTATGGCCTAGCGGCACAGATACGCAGTATTTT. It yields the protein CASSLWPSGTDTQYF.

A few counts support this clonotype. The chain combines TRBV27 with TRBJ2-7, with unresolved D. The CDR3 has 14 amino acids. In germline, CDR1 is MNHEY, CDR2 SMNVEV (reference sequence). V was clipped by 0 bases and J by 3 bases, with 9 bases between them. Here the CDR3 reads CASSLSGRDYEQYF. DNA for the CDR3: TGTGCCAGCAGTTTATCGGGCAGAGACTACGAGCAGTACTTC.

The chain is built from TRBV24-1 and TRBJ2-3; TRBD1 agrees at 10 bases. This CDR3 spans 15 amino acids. Germline V gives CDR1 KGHDR, CDR2 SFDVKD. The V gene end was trimmed by 3 bases and the J gene end by 3 bases; junction bases not matched to a gene: 2. This CDR3 reads CATSDDRGRTDTQYF. The CDR3, as DNA: TGTGCCACCAGTGATGACAGGGGGCGGACAGATACGCAGTATTTT.

The genes are TRBV3-1 and TRBJ2-1; D unclear. V lost 2 bases and J lost 10, with 12 bases in between. Germline V CDR1 and CDR2: LGHDT, YNNKEL (reference sequence). The CDR3 extends over 13 amino acids. CDR3 amino acids: CASSQRTGGEQFF. Written as DNA, the CDR3 is TGTGCCAGCAGCCAACGCACGGGTGGCGAGCAGTTCTTC.

The chain uses TRBV20-1 and TRBJ2-7; possible D gene TRBD2, 5 bases. V dropped 0 bases and J dropped 4 bases, with 10 bases sitting between them. Germline CDR1 and CDR2: DFQATT and SNEGSKA (reference sequence). This CDR3 spans 13 amino acids. Written as DNA, the CDR3 is TGCAGTGCTAGAGATGGTAGCGCATACGAGCAGTACTTC. Protein: CSARDGSAYEQYF.

The chain carries TRBV5-1 and TRBJ1-4; D gene ambiguous. The V and J ends lost 0 bases and 3 bases respectively, with 9 bases between them. CDR3 length equals 15 residues. CDR1 is SGHRS and CDR2 is YFSETQ in the germline V gene. This chain's CDR3 is CASSLERRPNEKLFF. As DNA, the CDR3 is TGCGCCAGCAGCTTGGAGAGGCGTCCTAATGAAAAACTGTTTTTT.

This clonotype was counted a single time. The J gene is TRBJ2-7, the V gene TRBV7-9; TRBD1 aligns across 10 bases. With the DNA end fitting TRBJ2-5 better, the J assignment may be wrong. The CDR3 covers 15 residues. Germline V gives CDR1 SEHNR, CDR2 FQNEAQ (reference sequence). The CDR3 sequence is CASSPRDRGIETQYF. CDR3 sequence (DNA): TGTGCCAGCAGCCCTCGGGACAGGGGTATCGAGACCCAGTACTTC.

CDR3 amino acids: CASSQDSGTGEFSYGYTF. In DNA, the CDR3 is TGTGCCAGCAGCCAAGATTCCGGGACAGGGGAATTTAGCTATGGCTACACCTTC. The gene calls are TRBV4-2 and TRBJ1-2; 10 bases line up with TRBD1. This CDR3 region has 18 residues. V lost 0 bases, J lost 4 bases, and 11 bases stayed unmatched. Germline values: CDR1 LGHNA, CDR2 YNFKEQ.

This sequence joins TRBV7-8 and TRBJ2-4, with D perhaps TRBD1 (6 bases). Trimming removed 5 bases at V and 2 bases at J, with 16 bases between. The CDR3 consists of 16 residues. Germline V CDR1 and CDR2: SGHVS, FQNEAQ. CDR3 DNA sequence: TGTGCCAGCAGCCCCGGGACACTTGTTACCAAAAACATTCAGTACTTC. Translating gives CASSPGTLVTKNIQYF.

The chain carries TRBV5-1 and TRBJ2-7; either TRBD1 or TRBD2 may fit D (6 bases each). CDR1 and CDR2 (germline): SGHRS, YFSETQ. The CDR3 spans 15 residues. V was cut by 4 bases and J by 5 bases, with 19 bases left in between. CDR3 loop: CASSPRRGVPDEQYF. The CDR3 region has the DNA TGCGCCAGCAGCCCGAGGAGGGGGGTTCCCGACGAGCAGTACTTC.

This rearrangement joins TRBV5-1 to TRBJ1-5; D is perhaps TRBD1 (5 bases). The V gene lost 4 bases and the J gene lost 6 bases, with 17 bases spanning the gap. Germline-derived CDR1 and CDR2 are SGHRS and YFSETQ. The CDR3 runs 15 residues. CDR3 coding DNA: TGCGCCAGCAGCCCCCGGCCGGGGGAAGCTCAGCCCCAGCATTTT. This gives the protein CASSPRPGEAQPQHF.

This chain joins TRBV27 and TRBJ1-2; D remains unclear. Trimming stripped 5 bases from V and 6 bases from J, with 13 bases between. This CDR3 has 13 amino acids. Germline CDR1 is MNHEY and CDR2 is SMNVEV (reference sequence). CDR3 bases: TGTGCCAGCAGTGCCGGGATCCCGGATGGCTACACCTTC. Amino acid sequence: CASSAGIPDGYTF.

This chain connects TRBV2 to TRBJ1-1; unclear D gene. CDR1 and CDR2 (germline): SNHLY, FYNNEI. The CDR3 has 14 residues. V lost 6 bases and J 3 bases, leaving 14 bases between the germline ends. The DNA for the CDR3 is TGTGCCAGCAGCCAAGCAGAGGTTTACACTGAAGCTTTCTTT. Its protein product is CASSQAEVYTEAFF.